The entry below describes one T cell receptor (beta chain). The data stem from a study of blood T cell repertoires in COVID-19. Profiled with immunoSEQ multiplex PCR; TCRdb holds only in-frame clones, not every one. The sample shows roughly 200,000 clones, about 90% of them seen only once. Per germline, CDR1 SQVTM and CDR2 ANQGSEA. V was cut by 5 bases and J by 8 bases, with 15 bases left in between. This CDR3 contains 12 residues. The rearrangement joins TRBV29-1 to TRBJ1-2; weak D call: TRBD1 (6 bases). The sequence was obtained from a man aged 50 or older with acute or convalescent COVID-19. The specimen was peripheral blood. The CDR3 DNA reads as TGCAGCGTTCATACAGGGTCCAGGGGCTACACCTTC. Amino acids: CSVHTGSRGYTF.